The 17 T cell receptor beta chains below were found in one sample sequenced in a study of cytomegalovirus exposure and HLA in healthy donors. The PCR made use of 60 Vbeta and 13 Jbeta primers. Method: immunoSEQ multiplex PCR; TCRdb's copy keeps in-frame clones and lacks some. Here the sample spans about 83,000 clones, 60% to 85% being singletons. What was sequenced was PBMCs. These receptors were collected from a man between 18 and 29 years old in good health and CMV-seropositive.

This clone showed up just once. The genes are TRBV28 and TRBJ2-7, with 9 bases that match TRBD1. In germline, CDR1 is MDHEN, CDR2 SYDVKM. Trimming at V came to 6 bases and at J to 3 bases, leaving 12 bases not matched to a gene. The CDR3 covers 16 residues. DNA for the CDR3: TGTGCCAGCAGCGGTTCGGGGGGACAGGGCCTCTACGAGCAGTACTTC. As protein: CASSGSGGQGLYEQYF.

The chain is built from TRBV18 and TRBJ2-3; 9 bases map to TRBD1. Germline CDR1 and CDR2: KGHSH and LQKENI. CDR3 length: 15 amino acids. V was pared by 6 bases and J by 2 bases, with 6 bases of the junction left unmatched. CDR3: CASSPTGGITDTQYF. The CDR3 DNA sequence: TGTGCCAGCTCGCCTACAGGGGGCATCACAGATACGCAGTATTTT.

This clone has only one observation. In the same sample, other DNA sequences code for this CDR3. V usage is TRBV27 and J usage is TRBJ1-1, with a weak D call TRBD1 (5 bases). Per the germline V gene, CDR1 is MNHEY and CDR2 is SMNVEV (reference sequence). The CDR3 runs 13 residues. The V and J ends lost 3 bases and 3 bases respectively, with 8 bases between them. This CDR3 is CASSFAGDTEAFF. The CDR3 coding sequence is TGTGCCAGCAGTTTTGCGGGGGACACTGAAGCTTTCTTT.

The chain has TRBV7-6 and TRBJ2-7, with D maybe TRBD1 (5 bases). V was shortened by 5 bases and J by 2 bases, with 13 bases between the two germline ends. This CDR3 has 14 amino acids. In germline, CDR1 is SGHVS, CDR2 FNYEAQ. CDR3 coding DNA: TGTGCCAGCAGCCCTCTGACAGAGACCTACGAGCAGTACTTC. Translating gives CASSPLTETYEQYF. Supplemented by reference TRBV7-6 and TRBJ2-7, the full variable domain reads GAGVSQSPRYKVTKRGQDVALRCDPISGHVSLYWYRQALGQGPEFLTYFNYEAQQDKSGLPNDRFSAERPEGSISTLTIQRTEQRDSAMYRCASSPLTETYEQYFGPGTRLTVT.

The CDR3 here is CASSHLTREQYF. The CDR3, as DNA: TGCGCCAGCAGCCACCTTACTCGCGAGCAGTACTTC. The chain is built from TRBV4-1 and TRBJ2-7; D is ambiguous. The CDR3 length is 12 residues. The V and J ends lost 3 bases and 6 bases respectively, with 9 bases between them. CDR1 and CDR2 (germline): MGHRA, YSYEKL.

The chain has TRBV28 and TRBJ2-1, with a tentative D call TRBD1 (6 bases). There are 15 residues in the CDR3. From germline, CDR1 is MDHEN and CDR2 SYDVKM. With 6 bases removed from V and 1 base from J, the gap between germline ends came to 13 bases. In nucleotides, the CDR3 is TGTGCCAGCAGCCCCGACAGGCGATCCTACAATGAGCAGTTCTTC. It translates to CASSPDRRSYNEQFF.

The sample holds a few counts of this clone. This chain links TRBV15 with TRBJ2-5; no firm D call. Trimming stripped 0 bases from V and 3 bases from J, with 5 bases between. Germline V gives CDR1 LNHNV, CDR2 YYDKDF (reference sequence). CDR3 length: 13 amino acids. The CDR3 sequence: CATSRDPEETQYF. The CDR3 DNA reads TGTGCCACCAGCAGAGACCCTGAAGAGACCCAGTACTTC.

CDR3 residues: CASSQLGLAKNIQYF. The CDR3, as DNA: TGCGCCAGCAGCCAACTCGGGTTGGCCAAAAACATTCAGTACTTC. The V and J genes are TRBV4-1 and TRBJ2-4; no reliable D call. Trimming took 2 bases from V and 1 from J, leaving 9 bases between them. This CDR3 region has 15 residues. Germline V lookup: CDR1 MGHRA, CDR2 YSYEKL.

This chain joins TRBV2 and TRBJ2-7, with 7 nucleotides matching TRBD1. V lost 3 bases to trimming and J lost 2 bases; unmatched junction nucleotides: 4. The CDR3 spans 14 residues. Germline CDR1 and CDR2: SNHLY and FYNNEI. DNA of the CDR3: TGTGCCAGCAGTGAGCAGGGGGTAACCTACGAGCAGTACTTC. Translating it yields CASSEQGVTYEQYF.

For the CDR3, the DNA is TGTGCCAGCAGCCAATTCGGCAGGATGGGCGAGCAGTACTTC. Translating gives CASSQFGRMGEQYF. This chain links TRBV14 with TRBJ2-7; no reliable D call. Trimming removed 2 bases from V and 6 bases from J, with 14 bases in between. This CDR3 comprises 14 residues. Germline V CDR1 and CDR2: SGHDN, FVKESK.

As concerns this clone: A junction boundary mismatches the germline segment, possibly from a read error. The CDR3 sequence is CASSLGTSGETKYF. DNA of the CDR3: TGTGCCAGCAGCCTTGGGACTTCCGGGGAGACCAAGTACTTC. The chain carries TRBV7-2 and TRBJ2-5; D is perhaps TRBD2 (6 bases). This CDR3 is built from 14 residues. The germline V gene encodes CDR1 SGHTA and CDR2 FQGNSA.

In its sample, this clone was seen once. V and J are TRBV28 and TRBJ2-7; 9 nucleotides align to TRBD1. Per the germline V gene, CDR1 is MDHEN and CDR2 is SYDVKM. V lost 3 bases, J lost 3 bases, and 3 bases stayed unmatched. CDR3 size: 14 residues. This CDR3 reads CASSFQGQGYEQYF. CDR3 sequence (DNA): TGTGCCAGCAGTTTCCAGGGACAGGGCTACGAGCAGTACTTC.

In DNA form, the CDR3 reads TGCGCCAGCAGCCATTCGACACTTTACGAGCAGTACTTC. This sequence encodes CASSHSTLYEQYF. This chain uses TRBV4-1 with TRBJ2-7; no clear D gene. This CDR3 comprises 13 residues. The V gene lost 3 bases and the J gene lost 4 bases, with 10 bases spanning the gap. CDR1 is MGHRA and CDR2 is YSYEKL in the germline V gene.

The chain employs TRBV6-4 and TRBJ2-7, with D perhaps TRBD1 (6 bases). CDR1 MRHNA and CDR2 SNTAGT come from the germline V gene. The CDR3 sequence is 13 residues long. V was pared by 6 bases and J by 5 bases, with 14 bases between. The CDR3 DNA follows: TGTGCCAGCAGCCGAGATGGGGGCGACGAGCAGTACTTC. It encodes CASSRDGGDEQYF.

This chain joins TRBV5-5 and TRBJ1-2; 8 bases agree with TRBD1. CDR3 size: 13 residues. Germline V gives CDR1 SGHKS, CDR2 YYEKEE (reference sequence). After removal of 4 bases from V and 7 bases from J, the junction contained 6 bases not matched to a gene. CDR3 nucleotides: TGTGCCAGCAGCAAGACAGGGGCGCGTGGCTACACCTTC. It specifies CASSKTGARGYTF.

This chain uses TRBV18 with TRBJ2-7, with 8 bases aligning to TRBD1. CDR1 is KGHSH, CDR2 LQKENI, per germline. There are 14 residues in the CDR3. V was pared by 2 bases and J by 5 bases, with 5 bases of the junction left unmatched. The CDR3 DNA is TGTGCCAGCTCACCAATGACAGGGGCTGACGAGCAGTACTTC. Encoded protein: CASSPMTGADEQYF.

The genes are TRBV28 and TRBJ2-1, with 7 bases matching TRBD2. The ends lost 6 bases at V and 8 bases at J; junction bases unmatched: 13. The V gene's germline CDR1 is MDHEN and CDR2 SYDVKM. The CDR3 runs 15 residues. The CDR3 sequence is CASSPPSGGVYEQFF. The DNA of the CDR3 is TGTGCCAGCAGCCCACCTAGTGGGGGGGTCTATGAGCAGTTCTTC.